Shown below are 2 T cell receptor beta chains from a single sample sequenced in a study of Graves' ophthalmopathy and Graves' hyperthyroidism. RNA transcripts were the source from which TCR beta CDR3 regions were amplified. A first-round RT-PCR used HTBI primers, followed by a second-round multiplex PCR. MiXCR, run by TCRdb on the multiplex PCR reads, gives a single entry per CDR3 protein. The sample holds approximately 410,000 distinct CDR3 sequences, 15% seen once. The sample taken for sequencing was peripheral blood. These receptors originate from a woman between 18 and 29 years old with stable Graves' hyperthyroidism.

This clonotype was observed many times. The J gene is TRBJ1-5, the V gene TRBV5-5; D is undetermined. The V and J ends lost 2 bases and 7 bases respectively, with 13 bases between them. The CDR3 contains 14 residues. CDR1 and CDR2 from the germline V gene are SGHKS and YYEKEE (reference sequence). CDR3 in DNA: TGTGCCAGCAGCTTTGCGGGAGACGGGCAGCCCCAGCATTTT. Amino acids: CASSFAGDGQPQHF.

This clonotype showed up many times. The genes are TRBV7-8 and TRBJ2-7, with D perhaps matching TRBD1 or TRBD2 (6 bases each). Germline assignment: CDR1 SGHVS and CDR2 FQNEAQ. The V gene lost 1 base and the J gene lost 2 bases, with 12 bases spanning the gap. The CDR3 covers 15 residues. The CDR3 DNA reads TGTGCCAGCAGCTTAGGTGGGGGGCTTACCTACGAGCAGTACTTC. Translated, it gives CASSLGGGLTYEQYF.